These 13 T cell receptor beta chains came from one sample sequenced in a study of T-cell reconstitution after alpha-beta-depleted transplantation in children. For TCRbeta, the library was prepared with unique molecular identifiers. From the PCR reads, TCRdb called clonotypes with MiXCR, one entry per CDR3 protein. The sample has about 540,000 distinct CDR3 sequences; around 27% are singletons. The source material was PBMCs, sampled before TCRalphabeta/CD19-depleted stem cell transplant. These receptors were obtained from a boy under two years old with Wiskott-Aldrich syndrome, due to receive a stem cell transplant.

This rearrangement joins TRBV7-2 to TRBJ2-5, with TRBD2 matching over 7 bases. The germline V gene encodes CDR1 SGHTA and CDR2 FQGNSA. V was pared by 0 bases and J by 14 bases, with 6 bases of the junction left unmatched. CDR3 length: 12 amino acids. In DNA form, the CDR3 reads TGTGCCAGCAGCTTAGCGCTAGCGGTCCTCTACTTC. It translates to CASSLALAVLYF.

This clonotype was seen more than once but under ten times. The rearrangement links TRBV20-1 to TRBJ2-1; D may be TRBD1 or TRBD2 (6 bases each). CDR1 is DFQATT, CDR2 SNEGSKA, per germline (reference sequence). The V end was cut by 1 base, the J end by 2 bases, with 12 bases between. The CDR3 loop spans 15 amino acids. The CDR3: CSARVPRGAYNEQFF. In DNA, the CDR3 is TGCAGTGCTAGAGTTCCAAGGGGGGCCTACAATGAGCAGTTCTTC.

The chain employs TRBV6-2 or TRBV6-3 and TRBJ2-7, with 7 bases aligning to TRBD1. Germline V lookup: CDR1 MNHEY, CDR2 SVGEGT. After removal of 2 bases from V and 4 bases from J, the junction contained 2 bases not matched to a gene. This CDR3 region has 13 residues. Here the CDR3 DNA reads TGTGCCAGCAGTTACGACAGGGATTACGAGCAGTACTTC. Amino acids: CASSYDRDYEQYF.

This chain connects TRBV28 to TRBJ2-2; the D is unclear. This CDR3 comprises 17 residues. Trimming took off 6 bases at V and 3 bases at J, with 20 bases between the two ends. The germline V gene has CDR1 MDHEN and CDR2 SYDVKM. CDR3 in DNA: TGTGCCAGCAGCTCACGGTTTATAAGGGTCGACACCGGGGAGCTGTTTTTT. It encodes CASSSRFIRVDTGELFF.

J is TRBJ2-2 and V is TRBV12-3 or TRBV12-4; 14 positions agree with TRBD2. V shed 6 bases and J 1 base; nucleotides not matched to a gene: 4. This CDR3 is 17 amino acids long. CDR3 protein: CASRGLAGALNTGELFF. In DNA form, the CDR3 reads TGTGCCAGCAGGGGACTAGCGGGAGCCCTGAACACCGGGGAGCTGTTTTTT.

The V call is TRBV5-1, the J call TRBJ2-7; D perhaps matches TRBD2 (5 bases). The length of the CDR3 is 16 residues. V lost 1 base to trimming and J lost 0 bases, with 14 bases between them. Germline V gene data show CDR1 as SGHRS and CDR2 as YFSETQ. This chain's CDR3 is CASSLLSVDSSYEQYF. In nucleotides, the CDR3 is TGCGCCAGCAGCTTGTTATCAGTGGACTCCTCCTACGAGCAGTACTTC.

The CDR3 loop is CASSLGGGGNSPLHF. As DNA, the CDR3 is TGTGCCAGCAGCTTAGGGGGGGGTGGGAATTCACCCCTCCACTTT. This chain joins TRBV11-2 and TRBJ1-6, with D perhaps matching TRBD1 (5 bases). Germline CDR1 is SGHAT and CDR2 is FQNNGV. V was clipped by 1 base and J by 7 bases, with 11 bases between them. This CDR3 has 15 residues.

This clonotype occurred a few times. The CDR3 spells CASSLRTGGPGELFF. CDR3 nucleotide sequence: TGTGCCAGCAGCCTCCGGACAGGGGGTCCCGGGGAGCTGTTTTTT. The gene calls are TRBV3-1 and TRBJ2-2, with 10 positions matching TRBD1. The CDR3 is 15 residues long. CDR1 is LGHDT, CDR2 YNNKEL, per germline (reference sequence). The V and J ends lost 4 bases and 6 bases, in that order; junction bases with no gene match: 5.

This sequence joins TRBV28 and TRBJ2-7, with TRBD1 as a possible D gene (5 bases). Between the trimmed V and J ends, which lost 3 bases and 2 bases, there was a span of 14 bases. CDR1 and CDR2 (germline): MDHEN, SYDVKM. CDR3 length: 15 amino acids. The CDR3 sequence is CASSLTPGFPYEQYF. DNA for the CDR3: TGTGCCAGCAGTTTGACTCCAGGGTTCCCCTACGAGCAGTACTTC.

This clonotype was seen a handful of times. The chain is built from TRBV5-1 and TRBJ2-5, with D perhaps TRBD1 (6 bases). V lost 0 bases, J lost 1 base, and 13 bases lay in between. From germline, CDR1 is SGHRS and CDR2 YFSETQ. The CDR3 runs to 16 residues. CDR3 in DNA: TGCGCCAGCAGCTTGGTCCAGGGGCTTTTCCAAGAGACCCAGTACTTC. The encoded protein is CASSLVQGLFQETQYF.

In this sample, this clonotype turned up a few times. The rearrangement links TRBV20-1 to TRBJ2-1; TRBD2 is a possible D gene (6 bases). Trimming removed 3 bases at V and 9 bases at J, with 18 bases between. CDR1 is DFQATT, CDR2 SNEGSKA, per germline (reference sequence). This CDR3 is built from 14 residues. The CDR3 DNA follows: TGCAGTGCTAGTCCTGGGAGGCTTACTTCTGAGCAGTTCTTC. Encoded protein: CSASPGRLTSEQFF.

There are a few counts of this clonotype. The rearrangement links TRBV28 to TRBJ1-5; 10 bases are shared with TRBD1. V was clipped by 4 bases and J by 4 bases; unmatched bases: 4. This CDR3 is built from 15 residues. Germline values: CDR1 MDHEN, CDR2 SYDVKM. The CDR3 region has the DNA TGTGCCAGCAGTTCGACAGGGGGCAGGAATCAGCCCCAGCATTTT. This encodes CASSSTGGRNQPQHF.

The gene calls are TRBV2 and TRBJ2-1, with D unclear. With 2 bases removed from V and 2 bases from J, the gap between germline ends came to 13 bases. The CDR3 is made up of 16 amino acids. The germline V gene encodes CDR1 SNHLY and CDR2 FYNNEI. DNA for the CDR3: TGTGCCAGCAGTGAAAAGGGCGGAGTCCCCTACAATGAGCAGTTCTTC. It specifies CASSEKGGVPYNEQFF.